Each of the 27 T cell receptor beta chains below was sequenced from the same sample in a study of cytomegalovirus exposure and HLA in healthy donors. Using immunoSEQ multiplex PCR, the repertoire was profiled, and TCRdb retains in-frame clones only, with some absent. The profile shows over 70,000 clones, approximately 90% of them singletons. Sequenced: PBMCs. These receptors all come from a woman aged 18 to 35 in good health and CMV-seropositive.

This clone was observed once. Other nucleotide sequences from this sample produce the same CDR3. V gene TRBV5-4 combines with J gene TRBJ2-1; TRBD2 is a possible D gene (5 bases). The CDR3 is 13 residues long. V lost 1 base to trimming and J lost 6 bases, with 8 bases between them. CDR1 is SGHNT, CDR2 YYREEE, per germline (reference sequence). The CDR3 here is CASSLRGSNEQFF. In DNA, the CDR3 is TGTGCCAGCAGCTTGCGGGGTAGCAATGAGCAGTTCTTC.

The chain links TRBV5-1 to TRBJ2-5, with 7 bases fitting TRBD2. The CDR3 covers 15 residues. Germline CDR1 and CDR2: SGHRS and YFSETQ. V was pared by 4 bases and J by 1 base, with 7 bases of the junction left unmatched. This CDR3 is CASSHPSGGQETQYF. Written as DNA, the CDR3 is TGCGCCAGCAGCCATCCGTCGGGGGGCCAAGAGACCCAGTACTTC.

This chain links TRBV4-1 with TRBJ2-5; D might be TRBD1 (5 bases). Germline-derived CDR1 and CDR2 are MGHRA and YSYEKL. The V end lost 5 bases, the J end lost 2 bases, and 21 bases lay between the germline ends. The CDR3 spans 17 residues. DNA of the CDR3: TGCGCCAGCAGCTTCCAGTTGGGGCGGATACTGCAAGAGACCCAGTACTTC. Translating it yields CASSFQLGRILQETQYF.

The chain is built from TRBV19 and TRBJ2-1; D perhaps matches TRBD2 (6 bases). V gave up 6 bases and J gave up 7 bases, with 19 bases separating them. CDR3 length: 15 residues. Germline assignment: CDR1 LNHDA and CDR2 SQIVND (reference sequence). The CDR3 region has the DNA TGTGCCAGTAGCCTCGACCCCGGGAGTTCGAATGAGCAGTTCTTC. Encoded protein: CASSLDPGSSNEQFF.

The sample holds one count of this clone. The genes are TRBV27 and TRBJ2-1; the match to TRBD2 covers 8 bases. Germline V gene lookup returns CDR1 MNHEY and CDR2 SMNVEV (reference sequence). Germline trimming cut 8 bases from V and 3 bases from J; bases unmatched to any gene: 9. This CDR3 is built from 15 residues. The CDR3 region has the DNA TGTGCCAGCCGCCGGGTAGCGGGGTTCTACAATGAGCAGTTCTTC. Protein product: CASRRVAGFYNEQFF.

This rearrangement joins TRBV4-1 to TRBJ2-3, with 10 bases aligning to TRBD1. The CDR3 sequence is 16 residues long. V trimming: 7 bases; J trimming: 1 base; junction bases outside the gene matches: 8. Germline CDR1 MGHRA, CDR2 YSYEKL. Here the CDR3 reads CASTPPGTGGTDTQYF. CDR3 DNA: TGCGCCAGCACCCCGCCCGGGACAGGGGGCACAGATACGCAGTATTTT.

This chain connects TRBV4-1 to TRBJ2-2; 15 bases line up with TRBD2. The CDR3 has 17 amino acids. The J segment lost 1 base and the V segment lost 4 bases, leaving 1 base of the junction unmatched. Germline V gene lookup returns CDR1 MGHRA and CDR2 YSYEKL. The CDR3 spells CASSPGLAGGNTGELFF. CDR3 nucleotides: TGCGCCAGCAGCCCGGGACTAGCGGGGGGGAACACCGGGGAGCTGTTTTTT.

The chain joins TRBV19 to TRBJ2-2; TRBD2 aligns across 9 bases. V lost 8 bases and J lost 6; bases outside the gene matches: 16. This CDR3 comprises 17 residues. Per the germline V gene, CDR1 is LNHDA and CDR2 is SQIVND (reference sequence). The DNA of the CDR3 is TGTGCCAGTCGACGCGAAAGGACTAGCGCATTCCCCGGGGAGCTGTTTTTT. This gives the protein CASRRERTSAFPGELFF.

The V and J genes are TRBV5-1 and TRBJ2-7; 8 bases agree with TRBD1. Germline V CDR1 and CDR2: SGHRS, YFSETQ. This CDR3 is 15 amino acids long. Trimming at V came to 0 bases and at J to 3 bases, leaving 5 bases not matched to a gene. The CDR3 sequence is CASSLALGQDYEQYF. The CDR3 DNA reads TGCGCCAGCAGCTTGGCCTTGGGACAGGACTACGAGCAGTACTTC.

This chain uses TRBV5-8 with TRBJ1-2, with D tentatively TRBD1 (5 bases). The CDR3 is made up of 13 amino acids. Germline-derived CDR1 and CDR2 are SGHTS and YDEGEE. The V gene lost 6 bases and the J gene lost 0 bases, with 9 bases spanning the gap. The CDR3 protein is CASTLRANYGYTF. CDR3 nucleotide sequence: TGTGCCAGCACCCTCAGGGCTAACTATGGCTACACCTTC.

This clone was seen only a few times. J is TRBJ2-7 and V is TRBV30; D is unclear. V lost 2 bases and J 4 bases, leaving 6 bases between the germline ends. Germline V lookup: CDR1 GTSNPN, CDR2 SVGIG (reference sequence). CDR3 length: 11 amino acids. The CDR3 region is CAWSLVYEQYF. As DNA, the CDR3 is TGTGCCTGGAGTTTAGTATACGAGCAGTACTTC.

The genes are TRBV5-8 and TRBJ2-1, with 7 nucleotides matching TRBD1. Germline CDR1 and CDR2: SGHTS and YDEGEE. Unmatched junction bases numbered 3, after V lost 4 bases and J lost 2 bases. The CDR3 has 14 residues. The CDR3 protein is CASSTGQAYNEQFF. The CDR3 DNA follows: TGTGCCAGCAGCACCGGACAGGCCTACAATGAGCAGTTCTTC.

This chain connects TRBV2 to TRBJ2-3; D uncertain. V was shortened by 4 bases and J by 0 bases, with 14 bases between the two germline ends. This CDR3 spans 16 amino acids. The germline V gene has CDR1 SNHLY and CDR2 FYNNEI. In DNA form, the CDR3 reads TGTGCCAGCAGTGTTTGGCTAGAAGCAAGCACAGATACGCAGTATTTT. It specifies CASSVWLEASTDTQYF.

The chain combines TRBV30 with TRBJ2-7; D may be TRBD2 (6 bases). The CDR3 runs to 15 residues. CDR1 and CDR2 from the germline V gene are GTSNPN and SVGIG (reference sequence). V lost 3 bases and J lost 6, with 21 bases in between. CDR3 sequence reads: CAWRPKQGLALEQYF. CDR3 nucleotides: TGTGCCTGGAGGCCTAAGCAGGGACTGGCCCTCGAGCAGTACTTC.

The V and J genes are TRBV18 and TRBJ2-2; no reliable D call. The CDR3 spans 14 residues. The germline CDR1 and CDR2 sequences are KGHSH and LQKENI. Trimming stripped 5 bases from V and 2 bases from J, with 9 bases between. This CDR3 is CASSSGHNTGELFF. CDR3 nucleotides: TGTGCCAGCTCATCGGGTCACAACACCGGGGAGCTGTTTTTT.

The chain couples TRBV6-1 to TRBJ1-5; D is unresolved. Trimming cost V 6 bases and J 2 bases, with 5 bases left between them. CDR1 is MNHNS and CDR2 is SASEGT in the germline V gene. The CDR3 loop spans 12 amino acids. The CDR3 coding sequence is TGTGCCAGCAGGGAGGGCAATCAGCCCCAGCATTTT. Translating gives CASREGNQPQHF.

The chain is built from TRBV30 and TRBJ1-3, with no clear D. Germline CDR1 and CDR2: GTSNPN and SVGIG (reference sequence). V dropped 6 bases and J dropped 0 bases, with 15 bases sitting between them. CDR3 length: 15 amino acids. The CDR3 sequence is CACQSLRFSGNTIYF. The CDR3 region has the DNA TGTGCCTGCCAAAGTTTGAGGTTCTCTGGAAACACCATATATTTT.

This chain's CDR3 is CASSIQGVEAFF. The CDR3, as DNA: TGTGCCAGTAGTATACAGGGGGTTGAAGCTTTCTTT. V usage is TRBV19 and J usage is TRBJ1-1; the match to TRBD1 covers 7 bases. From germline, CDR1 is LNHDA and CDR2 SQIVND (reference sequence). The CDR3 contains 12 residues. J lost 7 bases, V lost 2 bases, and 1 base had no gene match. The full variable domain, rest sourced from reference TRBV19 and TRBJ1-1, is DGGITQSPKYLFRKEGQNVTLSCEQNLNHDAMYWYRQDPGQGLRLIYYSQIVNDFQKGDIAEGYSVSREKKESFPLTVTSAQKNPTAFYLCASSIQGVEAFFGQGTRLTVV.

This clone appeared a few times. The chain joins TRBV15 to TRBJ2-1, with D perhaps matching TRBD1 (5 bases). There are 15 residues in the CDR3. Germline CDR1 and CDR2: LNHNV and YYDKDF (reference sequence). V lost 2 bases and J lost 5, with 13 bases in between. CDR3 loop: CATSRPKQVHNEQFF. In DNA, the CDR3 is TGTGCCACCAGCAGACCCAAACAGGTCCACAATGAGCAGTTCTTC. Supplemented by reference TRBV15 and TRBJ2-1, the full variable domain reads DAMVIQNPRYQVTQFGKPVTLSCSQTLNHNVMYWYQQKSSQAPKLLFHYYDKDFNNEADTPDNFQSRRPNTSFCFLDIRSPGLGDTAMYLCATSRPKQVHNEQFFGPGTRLTVL.

This sequence joins TRBV2 and TRBJ2-7, with 7 positions matching TRBD2. The trim removed 2 bases at V and 3 bases at J, leaving 13 bases unmatched. In germline, CDR1 is SNHLY, CDR2 FYNNEI. This CDR3 is built from 17 residues. The CDR3, as DNA: TGTGCCAGCAGTGAATGGATGACCGGGACTAAGAGCTACGAGCAGTACTTC. Amino acids: CASSEWMTGTKSYEQYF.

The chain employs TRBV15 and TRBJ2-7; tentatively, D is TRBD2 (6 bases). The CDR3 spans 14 residues. Germline lookup yields CDR1 LNHNV and CDR2 YYDKDF (reference sequence). Trimming left V 0 bases short and J 5 bases short, with 11 bases between. This CDR3 reads CATSRDLGGNEQYF. In nucleotides, the CDR3 is TGTGCCACCAGCAGAGATCTGGGCGGGAACGAGCAGTACTTC. The full variable domain, rest sourced from reference TRBV15 and TRBJ2-7, is DAMVIQNPRYQVTQFGKPVTLSCSQTLNHNVMYWYQQKSSQAPKLLFHYYDKDFNNEADTPDNFQSRRPNTSFCFLDIRSPGLGDTAMYLCATSRDLGGNEQYFGPGTRLTVT.

Only one count was recorded for this clone. This sequence joins TRBV19 and TRBJ1-2, with 8 bases identical to TRBD1. This CDR3 spans 15 amino acids. The V and J ends lost 8 bases and 6 bases, in that order; junction bases with no gene match: 14. Germline CDR1 is LNHDA and CDR2 is SQIVND (reference sequence). This CDR3 reads CASALAQGGMDGYTF. CDR3 nucleotide sequence: TGTGCCAGTGCCCTCGCACAGGGGGGTATGGATGGCTACACCTTC.

This sequence joins TRBV18 and TRBJ2-2; 8 bases align to TRBD2. Germline-derived CDR1 and CDR2 are KGHSH and LQKENI. After removal of 2 bases from V and 5 bases from J, the junction contained 7 bases not matched to a gene. This CDR3 is 16 amino acids long. CDR3 protein: CASSPKGLGGTGELFF. CDR3 DNA sequence: TGTGCCAGCTCACCAAAGGGACTAGGCGGTACCGGGGAGCTGTTTTTT.

This chain uses TRBV6-5 with TRBJ1-2; TRBD1 agrees at 7 bases. This CDR3 has 16 residues. J lost 4 bases, V lost 4 bases, and 12 bases had no gene match. Germline V gives CDR1 MNHEY, CDR2 SVGAGI. CDR3 bases: TGTGCCAGCAGTTCAACAATAGGGGGCGAAGCCTATGGCTACACCTTC. Translation gives CASSSTIGGEAYGYTF.

The chain is built from TRBV2 and TRBJ1-3; D gene ambiguous. The V gene's germline CDR1 is SNHLY and CDR2 FYNNEI. CDR3 length equals 13 residues. With 8 bases removed from V and 0 bases from J, the gap between germline ends came to 8 bases. The CDR3 DNA sequence: TGTGCCAGCCTTGGGAGCTCTGGAAACACCATATATTTT. As protein: CASLGSSGNTIYF.

The chain is built from TRBV7-9 and TRBJ2-2, with 9 bases lining up with TRBD1. The V gene end was trimmed by 5 bases and the J gene end by 5 bases; junction bases not matched to a gene: 3. The germline CDR1 and CDR2 sequences are SEHNR and FQNEAQ (reference sequence). This CDR3 region has 14 residues. The CDR3 loop is CASSRGQGTGELFF. The CDR3 nucleotides are TGTGCCAGCAGCCGCGGACAGGGGACCGGGGAGCTGTTTTTT.

The chain employs TRBV12-5 and TRBJ2-1; no clear D. The V gene lost 1 base and the J gene lost 15 bases, with 13 bases spanning the gap. The CDR3 has 12 residues. CDR1 LGHNT and CDR2 FRNRAP come from the germline V gene. The CDR3 is CASGLGTANVFF. CDR3 nucleotide sequence: TGTGCTAGTGGTTTGGGAACAGCAAATGTGTTCTTC.